These 19 T cell receptor beta chains share one sample of origin, sequenced in a study of siplizumab effects on memory and regulatory T cells. Sequencing was performed with immunoSEQ multiplex PCR; in TCRdb, only in-frame clones are kept and a portion is missing. The sample lists approximately 70,000 clones; roughly nine tenths were seen once. The sequencing input was CD8+ T cells sorted from blood. The receptors stem from a human donor in good health.

Here the CDR3 DNA reads TGTGCCATTTATTCTTGGGCGGGGACTGAAGCTTTCTTT. It translates to CAIYSWAGTEAFF. The chain employs TRBV2 and TRBJ1-1; no reliable D call. CDR3 length: 13 amino acids. The V gene's germline CDR1 is SNHLY and CDR2 FYNNEI. Trimming left V 10 bases short and J 5 bases short, with 17 bases between.

J is TRBJ2-2 and V is TRBV19, with D perhaps TRBD2 (6 bases). V dropped 6 bases and J dropped 2 bases, with 10 bases sitting between them. CDR3 length: 14 amino acids. Germline V gene lookup returns CDR1 LNHDA and CDR2 SQIVND (reference sequence). The CDR3 spells CASRPGLNTGELFF. CDR3 in DNA: TGTGCCAGTAGACCGGGACTCAACACCGGGGAGCTGTTTTTT.

The J gene is TRBJ1-1, the V gene TRBV4-1; no definite D call. This CDR3 spans 15 amino acids. Trimming cost V 1 base and J 1 base, with 10 bases left between them. Per the germline V gene, CDR1 is MGHRA and CDR2 is YSYEKL. In DNA, the CDR3 is TGCGCCAGCAGCCAAGCCCCGGGCACGAACACTGAAGCTTTCTTT. It codes for CASSQAPGTNTEAFF.

For the CDR3, the DNA is TGCGCCAGCAGCTTCGGTGCAGGGGGCACTGAAGCTTTCTTT. This encodes CASSFGAGGTEAFF. The chain recombines TRBV5-1 with TRBJ1-1, with 7 bases matching TRBD1. The CDR3 contains 14 residues. Germline trimming cut 2 bases from V and 4 bases from J; bases unmatched to any gene: 5. Germline loops: CDR1 SGHRS, CDR2 YFSETQ.

This clone was seen only a few times. The V gene is TRBV4-2, the J gene TRBJ1-1; D is unresolved. The V end was cut by 0 bases, the J end by 6 bases, with 14 bases between. Germline V gene data show CDR1 as LGHNA and CDR2 as YNFKEQ. The CDR3 totals 15 residues. The CDR3 loop is CASSQDRGGSAEAFF. The CDR3 DNA reads as TGTGCCAGCAGCCAAGACCGGGGAGGGTCGGCTGAAGCTTTCTTT.

This clone was detected a few times. The rearrangement uses TRBV19 and TRBJ1-1; D is undetermined. The CDR3 is made up of 12 amino acids. Trimming removed 5 bases from V and 2 bases from J, with 6 bases in between. The germline CDR1 and CDR2 sequences are LNHDA and SQIVND (reference sequence). CDR3 nucleotides: TGTGCCAGTAGTTTTAGAAACACTGAAGCTTTCTTT. It encodes CASSFRNTEAFF. Full variable domain (outside the CDR3, taken from reference TRBV19 and TRBJ1-1): DGGITQSPKYLFRKEGQNVTLSCEQNLNHDAMYWYRQDPGQGLRLIYYSQIVNDFQKGDIAEGYSVSREKKESFPLTVTSAQKNPTAFYLCASSFRNTEAFFGQGTRLTVV.

The rearrangement uses TRBV27 and TRBJ1-5; maybe TRBD1 (5 bases). V lost 5 bases, J lost 4 bases, and 12 bases lay in between. The CDR3 is 14 amino acids. CDR1 is MNHEY, CDR2 SMNVEV, per germline (reference sequence). Here the CDR3 reads CASSRQGPNQPQHF. CDR3 DNA: TGTGCCAGCAGTCGGCAGGGACCAAATCAGCCCCAGCATTTT.

The rearrangement joins TRBV2 to TRBJ1-1; D unclear. The CDR3 spans 13 residues. V dropped 6 bases and J dropped 0 bases, with 8 bases sitting between them. CDR1 and CDR2 from the germline V gene are SNHLY and FYNNEI. CDR3 bases: TGTGCCAGCAGGGATACAATGAACACTGAAGCTTTCTTT. Translation gives CASRDTMNTEAFF.

The chain has TRBV30 and TRBJ2-5, with D unresolved. Germline loops: CDR1 GTSNPN, CDR2 SVGIG (reference sequence). V was shortened by 0 bases and J by 4 bases, with 9 bases between the two germline ends. CDR3 length: 13 amino acids. CDR3 DNA sequence: TGTGCCTGGAGTGTACTTAGTGGAGAGACCCAGTACTTC. Translated: CAWSVLSGETQYF.

For the CDR3, the DNA is TGTGCCAGCAGGGAGTACACAGACCGGGAGACCCAGTACTTC. As protein: CASREYTDRETQYF. The J gene is TRBJ2-5, the V gene TRBV6-5; no firm D call. Germline CDR1 MNHEY, CDR2 SVGAGI. Between the trimmed V and J ends, which lost 6 bases and 5 bases, there was a span of 16 bases. The CDR3 is 14 residues long.

This clone occurred once. The chain joins TRBV6-1 to TRBJ2-3; D may match TRBD1 or TRBD2 (6 bases each). V dropped 6 bases and J dropped 0 bases, with 13 bases sitting between them. The CDR3 contains 15 residues. Germline assignment: CDR1 MNHNS and CDR2 SASEGT. The chain's CDR3 is CASREQGLSTDTQYF. CDR3 in DNA: TGTGCCAGCAGGGAACAGGGACTTAGCACAGATACGCAGTATTTT.

The V gene is TRBV2, the J gene TRBJ1-4; D unresolved. V was pared by 1 base and J by 1 base, with 10 bases between. Per germline, CDR1 SNHLY and CDR2 FYNNEI. CDR3 length equals 16 residues. This CDR3 reads CASSEGFQRTNEKLFF. Here the CDR3 DNA reads TGTGCCAGCAGTGAAGGGTTCCAGCGAACTAATGAAAAACTGTTTTTT.

The chain couples TRBV2 to TRBJ2-1, with 10 bases fitting TRBD2. In germline, CDR1 is SNHLY, CDR2 FYNNEI. This CDR3 spans 15 amino acids. After removal of 2 bases from V and 12 bases from J, the junction contained 10 bases not matched to a gene. The CDR3 DNA sequence: TGTGCCAGCAGTGAAAGTCGTTCTAGCGGGAGTGGGCAGTTCTTC. Its protein is CASSESRSSGSGQFF.

The chain joins TRBV7-6 to TRBJ1-4; tentatively, D is TRBD1 (6 bases). The V end lost 5 bases, the J end lost 4 bases, and 17 bases lay between the germline ends. This CDR3 region has 16 residues. Germline values: CDR1 SGHVS, CDR2 FNYEAQ. CDR3 loop: CASSGRGAPLNEKLFF. DNA of the CDR3: TGTGCCAGCAGCGGGCGGGGGGCGCCCCTTAATGAAAAACTGTTTTTT. The entire variable domain, with the rest obtained from reference TRBV7-6 and TRBJ1-4, is as follows: GAGVSQSPRYKVTKRGQDVALRCDPISGHVSLYWYRQALGQGPEFLTYFNYEAQQDKSGLPNDRFSAERPEGSISTLTIQRTEQRDSAMYRCASSGRGAPLNEKLFFGSGTQLSVL.

The chain links TRBV19 to TRBJ2-7; 12 nucleotides line up with TRBD2. The CDR3 has 12 amino acids. The germline V gene has CDR1 LNHDA and CDR2 SQIVND (reference sequence). CDR3 sequence (DNA): TGTGCTACGACTAGCGGGGGATACGAGCAGTACTTC. Residues: CATTSGGYEQYF. Variable domain in full (rest from reference TRBV19 and TRBJ2-7): DGGITQSPKYLFRKEGQNVTLSCEQNLNHDAMYWYRQDPGQGLRLIYYSQIVNDFQKGDIAEGYSVSREKKESFPLTVTSAQKNPTAFYLCATTSGGYEQYFGPGTRLTVT.

The chain combines TRBV11-2 with TRBJ2-7; D call uncertain. CDR3 length equals 13 residues. Trimming took 5 bases from V and 3 from J, leaving 11 bases between them. The V gene's germline CDR1 is SGHAT and CDR2 FQNNGV. As DNA, the CDR3 is TGTGCCAGCAGCCCCGACACTCGCTACGAGCAGTACTTC. This gives the protein CASSPDTRYEQYF.

The genes are TRBV19 and TRBJ2-1; 7 bases align to TRBD2. This CDR3 region has 13 residues. Germline V gene data show CDR1 as LNHDA and CDR2 as SQIVND (reference sequence). The J segment lost 13 bases and the V segment lost 5 bases, leaving 11 bases of the junction unmatched. CDR3 amino acids: CASSFQSGANQFF. CDR3 in DNA: TGTGCCAGTAGTTTCCAGAGCGGGGCGAATCAGTTCTTC.

This clone was seen once. The chain uses TRBV5-6 and TRBJ2-3; D unclear. CDR3 length: 13 residues. V was pared by 0 bases and J by 1 base, with 3 bases between. From germline, CDR1 is SGHDT and CDR2 YYEEEE. CDR3 DNA sequence: TGTGCCAGCAGCTTGGTTCGCACAGATACGCAGTATTTT. Translation: CASSLVRTDTQYF.

The chain couples TRBV27 to TRBJ1-4, with a possible D match to TRBD1 (6 bases). V was shortened by 4 bases and J by 8 bases, with 14 bases between the two germline ends. In germline, CDR1 is MNHEY, CDR2 SMNVEV (reference sequence). The CDR3 has 14 residues. As DNA, the CDR3 is TGTGCCAGCAGTTCAGGGGTCTGGCTCGAAAAACTGTTTTTT. It is translated as CASSSGVWLEKLFF.